This TCR beta chain emerged from a study of blood T cell repertoires in COVID-19. Some clones are missing from TCRdb's copy, which holds only in-frame ones; the method was immunoSEQ multiplex PCR. The sample gives tens of thousands of clones, about 87% of which show up once; roughly 6.8% is in the top ten. Germline loops: CDR1 SGHVS, CDR2 FQNEAQ. The CDR3 contains 16 residues. Trimming shortened V by 7 bases and J by 0 bases, and 19 bases separated the two germline ends. Source material: peripheral blood. V and J are TRBV7-8 and TRBJ2-7; D unclear. This clonotype originated in a human donor with acute or convalescent COVID-19. The donor label of this sample is uncertain. The CDR3 DNA is TGTGCCAGCACCTTCAACCGACTGCCGAGCTCCTACGAGCAGTACTTC. It yields the protein CASTFNRLPSSYEQYF.